This TCR beta chain was sequenced during a study of vaccination and CD4 T cells after COVID-19. Turning to the study itself: Median draw time for post-COVID samples was approximately 94 days post-diagnosis (range 35 to 161). Study-level points and caveats: Going from approximately 21 to 38, median SARS-CoV-2-reactive clonotypes did not rise significantly.

The treatment is: roughly 11-day PBMC culture with coronavirus spike peptide pools or control peptides (ViraFEST assay). In the ViraFEST assay, peptide-pool expansion preceded TCR sequencing of expanded clonotypes. Sequencing of the DNA from cultured CD4+ T cells was carried out with the Oncomine TCR Beta short-read assay. MiXCR, run by TCRdb on the PCR reads, gives a single entry per CDR3 protein. This table holds 4,800 or so distinct CDR3 sequences, about 38% found once. Germline assignment: CDR1 SGHNT and CDR2 YENEEA. The junction had 0 bases not matched to a gene; V was cut back by 1 base and J by 1 base. This CDR3 is built from 15 residues. As regards this clonotype: Its matching antigen is unknown.

The TCR originated in a human donor who had recovered from COVID-19. The gene calls are TRBV11-3 and TRBJ2-2; 7 bases are a match to TRBD1. The source material was CD4+ T cells from blood, cultured in vitro. This CDR3 reads CASSLGTGNTGELFF. In nucleotides, the CDR3 is TGTGCCAGCAGCTTAGGGACAGGGAACACCGGGGAGCTGTTTTTT. Supplemented by reference TRBV11-3 and TRBJ2-2, the full variable domain reads EAGVVQSPRYKIIEKKQPVAFWCNPISGHNTLYWYLQNLGQGPELLIRYENEEAVDDSQLPKDRFSAERLKGVDSTLKIQPAELGDSAVYLCASSLGTGNTGELFFGEGSRLTVL.